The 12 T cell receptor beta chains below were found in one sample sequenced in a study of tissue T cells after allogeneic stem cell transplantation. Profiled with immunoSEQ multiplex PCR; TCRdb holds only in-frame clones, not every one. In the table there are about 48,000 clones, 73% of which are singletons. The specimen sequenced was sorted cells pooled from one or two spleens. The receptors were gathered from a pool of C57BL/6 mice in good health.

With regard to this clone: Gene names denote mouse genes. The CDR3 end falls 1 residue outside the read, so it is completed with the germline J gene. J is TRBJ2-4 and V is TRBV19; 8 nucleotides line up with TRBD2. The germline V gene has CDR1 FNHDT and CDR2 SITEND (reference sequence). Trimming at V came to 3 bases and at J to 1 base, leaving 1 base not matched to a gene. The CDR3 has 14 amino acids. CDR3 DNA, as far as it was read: TGTGCCAGCAGTACCTGGGGGGGTCAAAACACCTTGTAC. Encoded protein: CASSTWGGQNTLY. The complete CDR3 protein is CASSTWGGQNTLYF.

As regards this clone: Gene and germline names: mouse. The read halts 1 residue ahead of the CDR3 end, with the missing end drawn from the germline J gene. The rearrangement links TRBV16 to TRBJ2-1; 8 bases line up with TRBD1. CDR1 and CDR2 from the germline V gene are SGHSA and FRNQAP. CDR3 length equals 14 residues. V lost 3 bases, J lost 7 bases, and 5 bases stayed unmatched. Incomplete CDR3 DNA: TGTGCAAGCAGCTTCAGGGGGCGCGGGGCTGAGCAGTTC. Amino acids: CASSFRGRGAEQF. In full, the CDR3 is CASSFRGRGAEQFF.

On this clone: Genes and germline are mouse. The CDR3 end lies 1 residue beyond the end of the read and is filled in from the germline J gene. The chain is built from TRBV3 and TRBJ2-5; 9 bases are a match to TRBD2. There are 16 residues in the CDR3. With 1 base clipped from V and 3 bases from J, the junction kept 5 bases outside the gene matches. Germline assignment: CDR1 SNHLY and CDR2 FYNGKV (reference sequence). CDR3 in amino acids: CASSLELGGRQDTQYF. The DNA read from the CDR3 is TGTGCCAGCAGCTTAGAACTGGGGGGACGGCAAGACACCCAGTAC.

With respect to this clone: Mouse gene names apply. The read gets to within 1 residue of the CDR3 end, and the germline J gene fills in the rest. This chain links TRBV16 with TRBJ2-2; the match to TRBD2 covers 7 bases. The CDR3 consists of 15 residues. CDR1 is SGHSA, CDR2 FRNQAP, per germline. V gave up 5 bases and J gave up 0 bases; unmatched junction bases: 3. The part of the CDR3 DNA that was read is TGTGCAAGCAGCACCTGGGGGACAAACACCGGGCAGCTCTAC. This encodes CASSTWGTNTGQLY. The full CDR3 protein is CASSTWGTNTGQLYF.

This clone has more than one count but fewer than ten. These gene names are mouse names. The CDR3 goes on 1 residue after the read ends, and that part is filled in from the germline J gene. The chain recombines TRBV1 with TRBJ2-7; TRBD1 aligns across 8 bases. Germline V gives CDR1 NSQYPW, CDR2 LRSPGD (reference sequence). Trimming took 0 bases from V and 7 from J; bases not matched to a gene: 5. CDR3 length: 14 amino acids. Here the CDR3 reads CTCSADFRGREQYF. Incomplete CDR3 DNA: TGCACCTGCAGTGCAGATTTCAGGGGGCGGGAACAGTAC.

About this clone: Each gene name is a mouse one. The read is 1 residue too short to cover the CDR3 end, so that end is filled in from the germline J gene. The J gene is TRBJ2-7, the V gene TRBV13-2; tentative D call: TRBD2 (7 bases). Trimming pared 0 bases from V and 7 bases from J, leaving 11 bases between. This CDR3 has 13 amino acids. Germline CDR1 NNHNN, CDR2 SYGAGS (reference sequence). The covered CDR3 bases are TGTGCCAGCGGTGATGCAAAGGGGGGGGAACAGTAC. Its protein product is CASGDAKGGEQY. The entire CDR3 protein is CASGDAKGGEQYF.

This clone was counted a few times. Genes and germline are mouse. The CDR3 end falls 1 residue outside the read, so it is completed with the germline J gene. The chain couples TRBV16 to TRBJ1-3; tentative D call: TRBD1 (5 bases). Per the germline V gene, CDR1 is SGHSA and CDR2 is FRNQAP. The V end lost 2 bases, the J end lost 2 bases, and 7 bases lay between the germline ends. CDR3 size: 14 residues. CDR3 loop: CASSLQGTGNTLYF. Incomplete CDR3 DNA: TGTGCAAGCAGCTTACAGGGAACTGGAAATACGCTCTAT.

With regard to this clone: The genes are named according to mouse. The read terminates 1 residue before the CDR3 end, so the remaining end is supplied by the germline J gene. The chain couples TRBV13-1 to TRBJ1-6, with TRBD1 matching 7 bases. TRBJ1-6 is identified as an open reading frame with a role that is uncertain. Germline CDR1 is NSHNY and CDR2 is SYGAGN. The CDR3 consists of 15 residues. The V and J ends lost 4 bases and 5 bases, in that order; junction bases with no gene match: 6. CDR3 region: CASSNLDRDNSPLYF. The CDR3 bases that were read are TGTGCCAGCAGTAACCTTGACAGGGATAATTCGCCCCTCTAC.

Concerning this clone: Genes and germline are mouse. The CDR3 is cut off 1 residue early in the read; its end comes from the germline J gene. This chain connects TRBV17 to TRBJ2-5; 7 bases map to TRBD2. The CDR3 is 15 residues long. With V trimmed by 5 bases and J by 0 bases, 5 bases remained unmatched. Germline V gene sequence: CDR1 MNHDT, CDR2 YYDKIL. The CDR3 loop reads CASSPTGINQDTQYF. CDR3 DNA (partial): TGTGCTAGCAGTCCGACTGGGATTAACCAAGACACCCAGTAC.

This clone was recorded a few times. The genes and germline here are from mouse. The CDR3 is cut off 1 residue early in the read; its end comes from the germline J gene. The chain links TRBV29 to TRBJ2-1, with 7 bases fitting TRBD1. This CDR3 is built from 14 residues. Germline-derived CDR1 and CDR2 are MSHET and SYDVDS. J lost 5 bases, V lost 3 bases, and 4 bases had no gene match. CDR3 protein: CASSLTGRNAEQFF. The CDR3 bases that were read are TGTGCTAGCAGTTTGACAGGGAGGAATGCTGAGCAGTTC.

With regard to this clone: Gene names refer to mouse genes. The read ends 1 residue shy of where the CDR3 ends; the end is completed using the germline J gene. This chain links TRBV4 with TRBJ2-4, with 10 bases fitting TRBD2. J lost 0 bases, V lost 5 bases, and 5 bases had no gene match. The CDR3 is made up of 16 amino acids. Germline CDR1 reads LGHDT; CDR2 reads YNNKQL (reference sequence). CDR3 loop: CASSAGLGSSQNTLYF. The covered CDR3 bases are TGTGCCAGCAGCGCGGGACTGGGGTCTAGTCAAAACACCTTGTAC.

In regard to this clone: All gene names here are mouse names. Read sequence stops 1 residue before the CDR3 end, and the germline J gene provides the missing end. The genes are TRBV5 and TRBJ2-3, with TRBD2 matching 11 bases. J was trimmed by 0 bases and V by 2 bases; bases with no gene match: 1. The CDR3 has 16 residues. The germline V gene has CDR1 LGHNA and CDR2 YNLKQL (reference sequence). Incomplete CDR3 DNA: TGTGCCAGCAGCCAAACTGGGGGGGCCAGTGCAGAAACGCTGTAT. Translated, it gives CASSQTGGASAETLY. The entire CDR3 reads CASSQTGGASAETLYF.